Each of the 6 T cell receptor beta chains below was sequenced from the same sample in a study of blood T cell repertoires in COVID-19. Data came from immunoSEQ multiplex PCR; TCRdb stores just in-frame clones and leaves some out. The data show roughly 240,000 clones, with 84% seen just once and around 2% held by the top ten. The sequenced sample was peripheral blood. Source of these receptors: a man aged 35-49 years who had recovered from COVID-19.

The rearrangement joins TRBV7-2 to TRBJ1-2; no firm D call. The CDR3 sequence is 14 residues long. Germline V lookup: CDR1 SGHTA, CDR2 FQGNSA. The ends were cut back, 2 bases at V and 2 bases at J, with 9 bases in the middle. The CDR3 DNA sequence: TGTGCCAGCAGCTTAACAGATGGCAACTATGGCTACACCTTC. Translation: CASSLTDGNYGYTF.

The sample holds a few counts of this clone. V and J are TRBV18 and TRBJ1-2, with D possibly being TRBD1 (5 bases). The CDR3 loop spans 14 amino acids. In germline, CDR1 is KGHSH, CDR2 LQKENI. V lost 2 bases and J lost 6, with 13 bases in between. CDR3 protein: CASSPGVLGDGYTF. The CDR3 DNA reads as TGTGCCAGCTCACCAGGGGTTCTAGGGGATGGCTACACCTTC.

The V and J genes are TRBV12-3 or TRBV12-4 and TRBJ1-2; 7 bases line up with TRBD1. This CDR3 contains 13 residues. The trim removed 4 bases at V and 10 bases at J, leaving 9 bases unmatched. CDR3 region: CASSYQTGMIYTF. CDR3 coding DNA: TGTGCCAGCAGTTATCAGACAGGGATGATCTACACCTTC.

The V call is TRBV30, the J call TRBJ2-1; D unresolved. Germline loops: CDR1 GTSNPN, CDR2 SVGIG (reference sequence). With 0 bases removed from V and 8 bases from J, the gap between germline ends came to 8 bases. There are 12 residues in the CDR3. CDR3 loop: CAWSVLLHEQFF. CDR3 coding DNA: TGTGCCTGGAGTGTACTGCTCCATGAGCAGTTCTTC. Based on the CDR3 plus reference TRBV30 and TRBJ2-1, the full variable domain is SQTIHQWPATLVQPVGSPLSLECTVEGTSNPNLYWYRQAAGRGLQLLFYSVGIGQISSEVPQNLSASRPQDRQFILSSKKLLLSDSGFYLCAWSVLLHEQFFGPGTRLTVL.

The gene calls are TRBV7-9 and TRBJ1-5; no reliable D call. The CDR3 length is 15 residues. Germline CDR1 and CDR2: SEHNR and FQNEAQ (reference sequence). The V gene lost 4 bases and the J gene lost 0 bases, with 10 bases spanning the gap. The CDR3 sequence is CASSSITDSNQPQHF. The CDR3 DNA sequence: TGTGCCAGCAGCTCCATAACAGATAGCAATCAGCCCCAGCATTTT.

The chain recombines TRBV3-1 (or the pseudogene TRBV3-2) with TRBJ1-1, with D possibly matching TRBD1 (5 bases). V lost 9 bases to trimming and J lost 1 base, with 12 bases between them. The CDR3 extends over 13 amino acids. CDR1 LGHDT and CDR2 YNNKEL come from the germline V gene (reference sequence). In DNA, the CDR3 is TGTGCCAGTCAATCGGGGGGGAACACTGAAGCTTTCTTT. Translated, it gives CASQSGGNTEAFF.